The rows below give T cell receptor beta chains drawn from one sample of a study of blood T cell repertoires in COVID-19. Method: immunoSEQ multiplex PCR; TCRdb's copy keeps in-frame clones and lacks some. Among about 200,000 clones listed, roughly 90% were seen once. Sequenced: peripheral blood. All receptors come from a man between 50 and 59 years old with COVID-19, enrolled during active disease. CDR3s include the opening cysteine and the closing phenylalanine or tryptophan. D genes are given only for firm matches. Some rows mark clone size as missing; the rest say once, few, many or name a class of expanded clone.

D: .; V: TRBV3-1/TRBV3-2; J: TRBJ2-3; size: .; CDR3: CASSQDSTDTQYF; DNA: TGTGCCAGCAGCCAAGACAGTACAGATACGCAGTATTTT
D: .; V: TRBV30; J: TRBJ1-1; size: .; CDR3: CAWSVSMMNTEAFF; DNA: TGTGCCTGGAGTGTATCTATGATGAACACTGAAGCTTTCTTT
D: .; V: TRBV10-3; J: TRBJ2-3; size: .; CDR3: CAISESRDADTQYF; DNA: TGTGCCATCAGTGAGTCTCGGGATGCAGATACGCAGTATTTT
D: .; V: TRBV7-9; J: TRBJ1-2; size: .; CDR3: CASSLAEAYAVYGYTF; DNA: TGTGCCAGCAGCTTAGCCGAGGCGTACGCAGTCTATGGCTACACCTTC
D: TRBD1; V: TRBV18; J: TRBJ1-6; size: .; CDR3: CASSRGTGADNSPLHF; DNA: TGTGCCAGCTCACGAGGGACAGGGGCGGATAATTCACCCCTCCACTTT
D: TRBD1; V: TRBV15; J: TRBJ2-7; size: .; CDR3: CATSRDRSGQLYEQYF; DNA: TGTGCCACCAGCAGAGATCGCTCGGGACAGCTCTACGAGCAGTACTTC
D: .; V: TRBV5-1; J: TRBJ2-7; size: .; CDR3: CASSETASYEQYF; DNA: TGCGCCAGCAGTGAGACAGCTTCCTACGAGCAGTACTTC
D: TRBD1; V: TRBV3-1/TRBV3-2; J: TRBJ1-6; size: few; CDR3: CASSLTAQGASPLHF; DNA: TGTGCCAGCAGCCTAACAGCCCAGGGGGCATCACCCCTCCACTTT
D: .; V: TRBV7-8; J: TRBJ1-3; size: .; CDR3: CASSLAFTGGNTIYF; DNA: TGTGCCAGCAGCTTAGCCTTTACAGGAGGAAACACCATATATTTT
D: TRBD2; V: TRBV19; J: TRBJ2-1; size: few; CDR3: CASSITSGRGSYNEQFF; DNA: TGTGCCAGTAGTATCACTAGCGGGAGAGGCTCCTACAATGAGCAGTTCTTC
D: .; V: TRBV6-5; J: TRBJ1-1; size: few; CDR3: CASTGHRNTEAFF; DNA: TGTGCCAGCACTGGACACAGGAACACTGAAGCTTTCTTT
D: .; V: TRBV18; J: TRBJ1-1; size: .; CDR3: CASSQGGDTEAFF; DNA: TGTGCCAGCTCGCAGGGAGGGGACACTGAAGCTTTCTTT
D: .; V: TRBV19; J: TRBJ2-6; size: .; CDR3: CASTSQGSFQANVLTF; DNA: TGTGCCAGTACCTCTCAGGGAAGTTTTCAGGCCAACGTCCTGACTTTC
D: TRBD2; V: TRBV5-1; J: TRBJ2-2; size: once; CDR3: CASSRTSGGANTGELFF; DNA: TGCGCCAGCAGCCGGACTAGCGGGGGGGCGAACACCGGGGAGCTGTTTTTT
D: TRBD2; V: TRBV19; J: TRBJ2-7; size: .; CDR3: CASSILSTSGSISYEQYF; DNA: TGTGCCAGTAGTATACTTTCGACTAGCGGCTCAATCTCCTACGAGCAGTACTTC
D: .; V: TRBV27; J: TRBJ1-5; size: .; CDR3: CASSLGARQPQHF; DNA: TGTGCCAGCAGTCTTGGGGCGCGTCAGCCCCAGCATTTT
D: .; V: TRBV27; J: TRBJ1-2; size: .; CDR3: CASSRGAGPTWKVHHGYTF; DNA: TGTGCCAGCAGTAGAGGAGCGGGGCCCACCTGGAAAGTCCACCATGGCTACACCTTC
D: TRBD1; V: TRBV7-2; J: TRBJ2-2; size: .; CDR3: CASSPDSGTGTGELFF; DNA: TGTGCCAGCAGCCCGGACTCCGGGACAGGGACCGGGGAGCTGTTTTTT
D: TRBD1; V: TRBV24-1; J: TRBJ2-7; size: once; CDR3: CATSDHRDRAWGQYF; DNA: TGTGCCACCAGTGACCACCGGGACAGGGCCTGGGGGCAGTACTTC
D: .; V: TRBV4-1; J: TRBJ1-3; size: few; CDR3: CASSQDLQIKPSGNTIYF; DNA: TGCGCCAGCAGCCAAGATCTCCAGATTAAACCCTCTGGAAACACCATATATTTT
D: TRBD1; V: TRBV18; J: TRBJ1-1; size: .; CDR3: CASSPQGASEAFF; DNA: TGTGCCAGCTCACCCCAGGGGGCTTCTGAAGCTTTCTTT
D: .; V: TRBV7-8; J: TRBJ2-2; size: .; CDR3: CASSRSGAITGELFF; DNA: TGTGCCAGCAGCCGGTCAGGGGCGATAACCGGGGAGCTGTTTTTT
D: TRBD2; V: TRBV10-3; J: TRBJ2-1; size: .; CDR3: CAISESGGDNEQFF; DNA: TGTGCCATCAGTGAGTCGGGAGGGGACAATGAGCAGTTCTTC
D: .; V: TRBV12-3/TRBV12-4; J: TRBJ1-5; size: .; CDR3: CASSLKTNQPQHF; DNA: TGTGCCAGCAGTTTAAAGACAAATCAGCCCCAGCATTTT
D: .; V: TRBV7-8; J: TRBJ1-1; size: .; CDR3: CASSLAVGTWNTEAFF; DNA: TGTGCCAGCAGCTTAGCTGTGGGGACATGGAACACTGAAGCTTTCTTT
D: TRBD1; V: TRBV18; J: TRBJ2-7; size: .; CDR3: CASSWSNRGSGEQYF; DNA: TGTGCCAGCTCCTGGTCCAACAGGGGGTCAGGCGAGCAGTACTTC
D: .; V: TRBV30; J: TRBJ1-6; size: .; CDR3: CAWSGGERRNSPLHF; DNA: TGTGCCTGGAGTGGGGGGGAGAGGCGTAATTCACCCCTCCACTTT
D: .; V: TRBV28; J: TRBJ1-2; size: .; CDR3: CASSPADGYTF; DNA: TGTGCCAGCAGTCCCGCGGATGGCTACACCTTC
D: TRBD2; V: TRBV6-2/TRBV6-3; J: TRBJ2-5; size: .; CDR3: CASSPTSGWETQYF; DNA: TGTGCCAGCAGTCCGACTAGCGGGTGGGAGACCCAGTACTTC
D: TRBD1; V: TRBV30; J: TRBJ2-6; size: .; CDR3: CAFGTGASGANVLTF; DNA: TGTGCCTTCGGGACAGGGGCCTCTGGGGCCAACGTCCTGACTTTC
D: .; V: TRBV9; J: TRBJ2-1; size: .; CDR3: CASSVAAGANEQFF; DNA: TGTGCCAGCAGCGTAGCCGCGGGCGCGAATGAGCAGTTCTTC
D: TRBD1; V: TRBV11-2; J: TRBJ1-4; size: .; CDR3: CASSQTGTNEKLFF; DNA: TGTGCCAGCAGCCAGACAGGGACTAATGAAAAACTGTTTTTT
D: .; V: TRBV9; J: TRBJ1-6; size: few; CDR3: CASSPEPGSLHF; DNA: TGTGCCAGCAGCCCGGAACCGGGTTCCCTCCACTTT